The 25 T cell receptor beta chains reported below all come from one sample, sequenced in a study of blood T cell repertoires in COVID-19. The method was immunoSEQ multiplex PCR; TCRdb's version includes in-frame clones alone and lacks a portion of them. The sample has 200,000 to 300,000 clones, approximately 83% seen once. Material for sequencing was PBMCs or T cells enriched from blood (not recorded which). These receptors were obtained from a woman aged 40 to 50 with acute COVID-19.

The CDR3: CASSRRAGSNTEAFF. The CDR3, as DNA: TGTGCCAGCAGCAGAAGAGCAGGGTCGAACACTGAAGCTTTCTTT. The genes are TRBV21-1 and TRBJ1-1; TRBD1, the D gene given by the table, was not confirmed from the DNA. TRBV21-1 is annotated as a pseudogene. This CDR3 region has 15 residues.

A few counts support this clone. This chain uses TRBV19 with TRBJ2-7, with 7 bases aligning to TRBD2. Germline lookup yields CDR1 LNHDA and CDR2 SQIVND (reference sequence). V dropped 5 bases and J dropped 2; count of bases not matched to a gene: 9. The CDR3 loop spans 15 amino acids. CDR3 nucleotide sequence: TGTGCCAGTAGTGATGGGGCTAGCGGAGCCTACGAGCAGTACTTC. Amino acids: CASSDGASGAYEQYF.

The V call is TRBV5-8, the J call TRBJ1-1; tentatively, D is TRBD1 (5 bases). Germline assignment: CDR1 SGHTS and CDR2 YDEGEE. The germline V and J ends were trimmed by 4 bases and 3 bases, with 10 bases remaining between them. This CDR3 is built from 13 residues. CDR3 coding DNA: TGTGCCAGCAGCCCAGGGTTGGACACTGAAGCTTTCTTT. It specifies CASSPGLDTEAFF.

The chain joins TRBV9 to TRBJ1-2; TRBD1 might be the D (5 bases). The V end lost 4 bases, the J end lost 8 bases, and 12 bases lay between the germline ends. Germline CDR1 and CDR2: SGDLS and YYNGEE. The CDR3 sequence is 12 residues long. DNA of the CDR3: TGTGCCAGCAGCCTCCAGGGTTTAGGCTACACCTTC. Encoded protein: CASSLQGLGYTF. Drawing the rest from reference TRBV9 and TRBJ1-2, the complete variable domain is DSGVTQTPKHLITATGQRVTLRCSPRSGDLSVYWYQQSLDQGLQFLIQYYNGEERAKGNILERFSAQQFPDLHSELNLSSLELGDSALYFCASSLQGLGYTFGSGTRLTVV.

Only one count was recorded for this clone. A junction end diverges from the germline sequence, so it may reflect a read error. V is TRBV19 and J is TRBJ2-2; possibly TRBD2 for D (5 bases). Germline CDR1 is LNHDA and CDR2 is SQIVND (reference sequence). The CDR3 sequence is 14 residues long. CDR3 in amino acids: CASSISANTGEPFF. DNA of the CDR3: TGTGCCAGTAGTATCTCCGCGAACACCGGGGAGCCGTTTTTT.

The J gene is TRBJ1-2, the V gene TRBV19; TRBD1 aligns across 7 bases. V was pared by 6 bases and J by 7 bases, with 8 bases of the junction left unmatched. Germline lookup yields CDR1 LNHDA and CDR2 SQIVND (reference sequence). This CDR3 has 13 amino acids. CDR3: CASRPTGVVGYTF. In DNA form, the CDR3 reads TGTGCCAGTAGGCCCACAGGGGTGGTTGGCTACACCTTC.

The rearrangement uses TRBV9 and TRBJ2-7, with 7 positions matching TRBD2. This CDR3 is 15 amino acids long. The germline V gene has CDR1 SGDLS and CDR2 YYNGEE. With V trimmed by 7 bases and J by 6 bases, 16 bases remained unmatched. CDR3 bases: TGTGCCAGCGGTATTTCAGGACTAGATAATGGCGAGCAGTACTTC. Residues: CASGISGLDNGEQYF.

This chain connects TRBV27 to TRBJ1-2; D gene ambiguous. V shed 0 bases and J shed 2 bases, with 13 bases lying between them. The V gene's germline CDR1 is MNHEY and CDR2 SMNVEV (reference sequence). CDR3 size: 16 residues. The CDR3 spells CASSLSMPGFNYGYTF. In DNA form, the CDR3 reads TGTGCCAGCAGTTTATCGATGCCGGGGTTCAACTATGGCTACACCTTC.

This rearrangement joins TRBV7-9 to TRBJ1-4; no firm D call. Germline-derived CDR1 and CDR2 are SEHNR and FQNEAQ (reference sequence). The CDR3 totals 17 residues. V was shortened by 5 bases and J by 1 base, with 17 bases between the two germline ends. DNA of the CDR3: TGTGCCAGCAGCGTTCAAAAGGCGGGAGTAACTAATGAAAAACTGTTTTTT. As protein: CASSVQKAGVTNEKLFF.

This clone was counted only a few times. Other DNA variants within this sample encode the same CDR3. The V and J genes are TRBV19 and TRBJ1-5; perhaps TRBD1 as D (5 bases). Trimming removed 4 bases at V and 6 bases at J, with 10 bases between. Germline values: CDR1 LNHDA, CDR2 SQIVND (reference sequence). The CDR3 sequence is 13 residues long. CDR3 sequence (DNA): TGTGCCAGTAGTAACCAGGGTGGTCAGCCCCAGCATTTT. This translates into CASSNQGGQPQHF.

This chain links TRBV19 with TRBJ1-1, with D perhaps TRBD1 (6 bases). V lost 3 bases to trimming and J lost 0 bases, with 26 bases between them. The germline gives CDR1 LNHDA, CDR2 SQIVND (reference sequence). The CDR3 is 20 residues long. CDR3: CASSMQGYEAGYFMNTEAFF. CDR3 sequence (DNA): TGTGCCAGTAGTATGCAGGGGTACGAAGCAGGTTATTTTATGAACACTGAAGCTTTCTTT.

This clone was picked up one time. The J gene is TRBJ1-6, the V gene TRBV5-1; D gene ambiguous. V was cut by 0 bases and J by 6 bases, with 13 bases left in between. Germline V gene lookup returns CDR1 SGHRS and CDR2 YFSETQ. This CDR3 contains 16 residues. In DNA form, the CDR3 reads TGCGCCAGCAGCTTGGGAAAGGCAGGCTCTAATTCACCCCTCCACTTT. This sequence encodes CASSLGKAGSNSPLHF.

This clone was seen a few times. The rearrangement links TRBV7-9 to TRBJ2-7; possible D gene TRBD1, 5 bases. Trimming left V 1 base short and J 5 bases short, with 12 bases between. The CDR3 consists of 14 residues. CDR1 is SEHNR and CDR2 is FQNEAQ in the germline V gene (reference sequence). CDR3 residues: CASSLGGPPDEQYF. DNA of the CDR3: TGTGCCAGCAGCTTAGGGGGCCCCCCTGACGAGCAGTACTTC.

This sequence joins TRBV7-9 and TRBJ1-5; D unresolved. This CDR3 region has 13 residues. V dropped 5 bases and J dropped 7 bases, with 12 bases sitting between them. Germline V gives CDR1 SEHNR, CDR2 FQNEAQ (reference sequence). The CDR3 protein is CASSPTPTQPQHF. CDR3 nucleotides: TGTGCCAGCAGCCCTACCCCCACCCAGCCCCAGCATTTT.

The chain employs TRBV10-3 and TRBJ2-1; TRBD2 matches at 11 bases. The V gene's germline CDR1 is ENHRY and CDR2 SYGVKD. J gave up 4 bases and V 2 bases, and 4 bases lay outside the gene matches. The CDR3 totals 16 residues. The CDR3 loop is CAISEVTSGKYNEQFF. The CDR3 DNA is TGTGCCATCAGTGAGGTGACTAGCGGGAAATACAATGAGCAGTTCTTC.

This chain links TRBV5-6 with TRBJ2-7; D gene ambiguous. The CDR3 is made up of 13 amino acids. Trimming took off 5 bases at V and 2 bases at J, with 11 bases between the two ends. CDR1 is SGHDT, CDR2 YYEEEE, per germline. The CDR3 here is CASRDTVTYEQYF. In nucleotides, the CDR3 is TGTGCCAGCAGAGATACTGTAACCTACGAGCAGTACTTC.

The rearrangement joins TRBV11-2 to TRBJ2-7; D call uncertain. CDR1 SGHAT and CDR2 FQNNGV come from the germline V gene. CDR3 size: 11 residues. Deletions cut 1 base from V and 4 bases from J, with 2 bases between. The DNA of the CDR3 is TGTGCCAGCAGCTTAGCTTACGAGCAGTACTTC. This gives the protein CASSLAYEQYF.

The chain links TRBV13 to TRBJ2-3; TRBD2 is a possible D gene (5 bases). The CDR3 runs to 16 residues. V dropped 5 bases and J dropped 1 base, with 16 bases sitting between them. CDR1 is PRHDT and CDR2 is FYEKMQ in the germline V gene (reference sequence). The DNA of the CDR3 is TGTGCCAGCAGCCCCCGCTCGGGGTATGGCACAGATACGCAGTATTTT. Translated, it gives CASSPRSGYGTDTQYF.

J is TRBJ2-7 and V is TRBV19; 10 nucleotides line up with TRBD2. V lost 3 bases to trimming and J lost 4 bases; unmatched junction nucleotides: 3. The germline gives CDR1 LNHDA, CDR2 SQIVND (reference sequence). This CDR3 spans 14 amino acids. The DNA for the CDR3 is TGTGCCAGTAGTATGGCTAGCGGGAGATACGAGCAGTACTTC. This gives the protein CASSMASGRYEQYF.

The V gene is TRBV7-8, the J gene TRBJ1-3, with 9 bases aligning to TRBD1. Germline CDR1 is SGHVS and CDR2 is FQNEAQ. The CDR3 has 16 residues. With 6 bases clipped from V and 3 bases from J, the junction kept 9 bases outside the gene matches. This chain's CDR3 is CASRPTRDRDGNTIYF. As DNA, the CDR3 is TGTGCCAGCAGACCCACCCGGGACAGGGATGGAAACACCATATATTTT.

CDR3 residues: CASSTNVGGRYNEQFF. CDR3 nucleotides: TGTGCCAGTAGTACAAATGTGGGAGGGCGCTACAATGAGCAGTTCTTC. The chain links TRBV19 to TRBJ2-1; 7 nucleotides match TRBD2. Trimming cost V 4 bases and J 3 bases; bases outside gene matches: 9. The CDR3 spans 16 residues. The germline CDR1 and CDR2 sequences are LNHDA and SQIVND (reference sequence).

The chain is built from TRBV5-1 and TRBJ2-1, with TRBD2 as a possible D gene (6 bases). This CDR3 is built from 14 residues. The germline gives CDR1 SGHRS, CDR2 YFSETQ. V gave up 2 bases and J gave up 5 bases, with 11 bases separating them. The chain's CDR3 is CASSLWDWDNEQFF. CDR3 bases: TGCGCCAGCAGCTTATGGGACTGGGACAATGAGCAGTTCTTC.

V is TRBV19 and J is TRBJ2-2; 10 positions match TRBD2. From germline, CDR1 is LNHDA and CDR2 SQIVND (reference sequence). The CDR3 runs 16 residues. J gave up 5 bases and V 5 bases, and 8 bases lay outside the gene matches. The CDR3 DNA is TGTGCCAGTAGTCCTAGACTAGCGGGTAAAACCGGGGAGCTGTTTTTT. It encodes CASSPRLAGKTGELFF.

The chain couples TRBV7-3 to TRBJ2-1; 7 nucleotides agree with TRBD2. The V segment lost 1 base and the J segment 0 bases; nucleotides outside the gene matches: 9. This CDR3 region has 18 residues. Germline V gene lookup returns CDR1 SGHTA and CDR2 FQGTGA. Here the CDR3 reads CASSLIGGRPSSYNEQFF. The CDR3 DNA reads as TGTGCCAGCAGCTTAATTGGCGGGAGACCTTCCTCCTACAATGAGCAGTTCTTC.

This clone was seen only a few times. The genes are TRBV11-3 and TRBJ2-5; D ambiguous. CDR3 length: 13 amino acids. The ends were cut back, 5 bases at V and 1 base at J, with 8 bases in the middle. Germline CDR1 SGHNT, CDR2 YENEEA. The chain's CDR3 is CASSLGLQETQYF. The CDR3 DNA reads as TGTGCCAGCAGCCTCGGTCTCCAAGAGACCCAGTACTTC.